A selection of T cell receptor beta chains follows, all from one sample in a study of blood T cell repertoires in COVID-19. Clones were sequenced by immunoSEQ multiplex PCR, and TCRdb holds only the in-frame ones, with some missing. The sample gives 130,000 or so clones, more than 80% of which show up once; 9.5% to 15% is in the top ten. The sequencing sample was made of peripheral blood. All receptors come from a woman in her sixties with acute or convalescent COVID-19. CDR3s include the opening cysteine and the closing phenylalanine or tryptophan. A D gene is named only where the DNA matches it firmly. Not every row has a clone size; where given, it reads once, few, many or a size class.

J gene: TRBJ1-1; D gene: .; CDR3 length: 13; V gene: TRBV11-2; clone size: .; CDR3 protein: CASSPRRETEAFF; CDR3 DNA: TGTGCCAGCAGCCCCCGGCGGGAAACTGAAGCTTTCTTT
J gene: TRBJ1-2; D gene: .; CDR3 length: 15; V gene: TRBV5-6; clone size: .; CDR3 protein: CASSSGYLEEDGYTF; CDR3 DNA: TGTGCCAGCAGCTCGGGCTACCTGGAGGAAGATGGCTACACCTTC
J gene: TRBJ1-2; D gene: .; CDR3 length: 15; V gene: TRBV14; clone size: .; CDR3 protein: CASSHGGLWNYGYTF; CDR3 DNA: TGTGCCAGCAGCCACGGGGGTCTATGGAACTATGGCTACACCTTC
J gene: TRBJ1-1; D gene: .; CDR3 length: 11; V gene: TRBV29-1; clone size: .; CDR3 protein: CSAKREIRAFF; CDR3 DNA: TGCAGCGCAAAGAGGGAAATTCGCGCTTTCTTT
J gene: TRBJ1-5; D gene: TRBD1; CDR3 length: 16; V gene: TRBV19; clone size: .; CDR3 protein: CASLPGQSTGGQPQHF; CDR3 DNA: TGTGCCAGCCTACCGGGACAGTCAACCGGGGGTCAGCCCCAGCATTTT
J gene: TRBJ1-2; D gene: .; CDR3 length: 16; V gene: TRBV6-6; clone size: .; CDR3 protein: CASSQAHRDTNYGYTF; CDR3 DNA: TGTGCCAGCAGTCAAGCACACCGGGACACCAACTATGGCTACACCTTC
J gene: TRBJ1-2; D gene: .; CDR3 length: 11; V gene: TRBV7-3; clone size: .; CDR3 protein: CASSLSGGYTF; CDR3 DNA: TGTGCCAGCAGCTTATCGGGTGGCTACACCTTC
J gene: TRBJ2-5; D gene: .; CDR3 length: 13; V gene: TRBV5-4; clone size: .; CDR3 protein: CASGGGTQETQYF; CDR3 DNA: TGTGCCAGCGGTGGGGGCACCCAAGAGACCCAGTACTTC
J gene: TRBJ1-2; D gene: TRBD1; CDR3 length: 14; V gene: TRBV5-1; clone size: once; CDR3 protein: CASSSPDREQGYTF; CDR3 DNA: TGCGCCAGCAGCTCACCTGACAGGGAGCAGGGCTACACCTTC
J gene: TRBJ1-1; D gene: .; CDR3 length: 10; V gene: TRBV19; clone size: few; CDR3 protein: CASSSAEAFF; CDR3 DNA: TGTGCCAGCTCGTCCGCTGAAGCTTTCTTT
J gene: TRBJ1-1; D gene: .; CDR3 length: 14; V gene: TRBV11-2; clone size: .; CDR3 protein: CASSLGSINTEAFF; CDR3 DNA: TGTGCCAGCAGCTTGGGTAGCATTAACACTGAAGCTTTCTTT
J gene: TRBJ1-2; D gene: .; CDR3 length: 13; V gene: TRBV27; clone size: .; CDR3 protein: CASSFPMGRGYTF; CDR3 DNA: TGTGCCAGCAGTTTCCCCATGGGGCGTGGCTACACCTTC
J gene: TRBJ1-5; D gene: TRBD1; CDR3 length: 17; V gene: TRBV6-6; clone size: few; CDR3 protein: CASSLGQGAFDNQPQHF; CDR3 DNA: TGTGCCAGCAGTCTCGGACAGGGAGCTTTTGACAATCAGCCCCAGCATTTT
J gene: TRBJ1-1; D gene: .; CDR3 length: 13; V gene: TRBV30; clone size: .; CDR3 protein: CAWSIGVRTEAFF; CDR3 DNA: TGTGCCTGGAGTATAGGGGTGAGGACTGAAGCTTTCTTT
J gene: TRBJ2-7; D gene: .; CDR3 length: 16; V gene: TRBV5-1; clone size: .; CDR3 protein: CASSLAQGFGEGEQYF; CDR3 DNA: TGCGCCAGCAGCTTGGCACAGGGTTTCGGGGAGGGCGAGCAGTACTTC
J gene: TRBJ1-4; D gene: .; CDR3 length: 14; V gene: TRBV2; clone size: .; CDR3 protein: CASTGRNTNEKLFF; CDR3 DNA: TGTGCCAGCACCGGCAGGAATACTAATGAAAAACTGTTTTTT
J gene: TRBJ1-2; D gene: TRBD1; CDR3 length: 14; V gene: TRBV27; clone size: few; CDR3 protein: CASSLRTGGYGYTF; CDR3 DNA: TGTGCCAGCAGCCTGAGGACAGGGGGCTATGGCTACACCTTC
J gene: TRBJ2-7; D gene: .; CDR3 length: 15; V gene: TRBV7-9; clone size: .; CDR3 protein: CASSWATTGAYEQYF; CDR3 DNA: TGTGCCAGCAGCTGGGCGACGACGGGAGCCTACGAGCAGTACTTC
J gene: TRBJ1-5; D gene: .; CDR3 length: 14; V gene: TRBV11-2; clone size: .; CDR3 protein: CASSPDSLRQPQHF; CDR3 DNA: TGTGCCAGCAGTCCGGACAGTCTTCGTCAGCCCCAGCATTTT
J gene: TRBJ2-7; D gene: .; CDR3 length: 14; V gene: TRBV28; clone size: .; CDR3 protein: CASLEGVFNYEQYF; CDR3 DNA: TGTGCCAGTCTAGAGGGAGTTTTTAACTACGAGCAGTACTTC
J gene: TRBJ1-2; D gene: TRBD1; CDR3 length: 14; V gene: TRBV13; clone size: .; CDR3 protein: CASSLGTGGFGYTF; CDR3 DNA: TGTGCCAGCAGCTTAGGGACAGGGGGCTTTGGCTACACCTTC
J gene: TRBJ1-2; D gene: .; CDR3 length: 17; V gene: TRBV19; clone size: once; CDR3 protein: CASRSPTPSEGLYGYTF; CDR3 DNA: TGTGCCAGTCGATCCCCTACCCCGTCTGAGGGCCTCTATGGCTACACCTTC
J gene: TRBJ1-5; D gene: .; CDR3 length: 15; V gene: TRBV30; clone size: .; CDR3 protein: CAWSSGTIANQPQHF; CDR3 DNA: TGTGCCTGGAGCTCAGGGACTATAGCGAATCAGCCCCAGCATTTT
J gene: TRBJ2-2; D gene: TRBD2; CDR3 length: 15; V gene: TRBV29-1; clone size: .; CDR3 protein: CSVELGLAGSGELFF; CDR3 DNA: TGCAGCGTTGAACTAGGACTAGCCGGGTCTGGGGAGCTGTTTTTT